This TCR beta chain was captured by sequencing in a study of patients and donors after allogeneic stem cell transplantation. The CDR3 totals 16 residues. Trimming removed 0 bases from V and 6 bases from J, with 15 bases in between. Per germline, CDR1 SGHRS and CDR2 YFSETQ. The table lists this clonotype with a few counts. TCRdb analysed the RT-PCR reads with MiXCR anew, one entry per CDR3 protein. The sample holds some 960,000 distinct CDR3 sequences, roughly 17% seen once. Sequenced input: blood, either unsorted or a sorted T cell fraction (not recorded which). The chain carries TRBV5-1 and TRBJ2-2; D is ambiguous. This clonotype originated in a human donor who was either an allogeneic HSCT recipient or a stem cell or donor lymphocyte infusion donor (not recorded which). It is not recorded whose cells these are; they may come from a transplant donor. The CDR3 loop is CASSLGTNLVAGELFF. Here the CDR3 DNA reads TGCGCCAGCAGCTTGGGCACCAATCTTGTCGCCGGGGAGCTGTTTTTT. Together with reference TRBV5-1 and TRBJ2-2, the CDR3 gives the full variable domain: KAGVTQTPRYLIKTRGQQVTLSCSPISGHRSVSWYQQTPGQGLQFLFEYFSETQRNKGNFPGRFSGRQFSNSRSEMNVSTLELGDSALYLCASSLGTNLVAGELFFGEGSRLTVL.